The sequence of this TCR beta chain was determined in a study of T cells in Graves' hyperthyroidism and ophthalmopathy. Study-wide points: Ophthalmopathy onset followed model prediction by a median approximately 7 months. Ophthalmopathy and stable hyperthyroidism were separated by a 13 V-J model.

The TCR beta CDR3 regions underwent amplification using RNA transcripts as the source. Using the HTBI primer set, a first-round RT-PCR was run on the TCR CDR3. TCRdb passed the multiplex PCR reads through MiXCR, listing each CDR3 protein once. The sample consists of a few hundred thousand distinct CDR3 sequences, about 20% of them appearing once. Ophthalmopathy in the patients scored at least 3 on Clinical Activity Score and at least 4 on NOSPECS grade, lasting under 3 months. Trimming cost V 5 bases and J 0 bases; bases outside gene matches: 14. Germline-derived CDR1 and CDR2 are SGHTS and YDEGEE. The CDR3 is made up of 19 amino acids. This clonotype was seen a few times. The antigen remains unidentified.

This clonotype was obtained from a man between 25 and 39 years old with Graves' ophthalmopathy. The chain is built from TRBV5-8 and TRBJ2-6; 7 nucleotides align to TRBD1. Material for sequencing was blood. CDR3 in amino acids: CASRSFRQGPRSGANVLTF. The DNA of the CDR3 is TGTGCCAGCAGATCATTCCGACAGGGACCACGCTCTGGGGCCAACGTCCTGACTTTC.